This record concerns one T cell receptor beta chain sequence. Its specificity is not known. Per the study methods: Researchers built a distant-metastasis classifier for papillary thyroid cancer that drew on CDR3 differences across clinicopathological groups. TCRdb re-called clones from the PCR reads using MiXCR. The V and J calls and clone size are TCRdb's, not the authors'. Of more than 70,000 clones listed, roughly 8.6% were seen once; the top ten hold approximately 8.8%. CDR3 size: 15 residues. V was clipped by 7 bases and J by 6 bases, with 19 bases between them. Germline CDR1 is MNHNS and CDR2 is SASEGT. Prior to thyroid surgery, none of the patients had received any treatment. The sample originates from a study of metastatic and nonmetastatic thyroid tumors. Study in general: Repertoires of blood and of tissue (tumor or nodule) from malignant and benign thyroid patients were compared. Study conclusions and caveats: In blood and tumor, TCR beta diversity was reportedly significantly higher in malignant thyroid tumors than in benign nodules.

Sequenced material: blood. The chain joins TRBV6-1 to TRBJ1-3, with a weak D call TRBD1 (6 bases). The receptor comes from a female donor with papillary thyroid cancer or a benign thyroid nodule (not recorded which). Some clones in this sample may be carry-over from other donors' samples. CDR3 coding DNA: TGTGCCAGCAACGGAAACAGGGACGGTCTAAACACCATATATTTT. Its translation: CASNGNRDGLNTIYF.